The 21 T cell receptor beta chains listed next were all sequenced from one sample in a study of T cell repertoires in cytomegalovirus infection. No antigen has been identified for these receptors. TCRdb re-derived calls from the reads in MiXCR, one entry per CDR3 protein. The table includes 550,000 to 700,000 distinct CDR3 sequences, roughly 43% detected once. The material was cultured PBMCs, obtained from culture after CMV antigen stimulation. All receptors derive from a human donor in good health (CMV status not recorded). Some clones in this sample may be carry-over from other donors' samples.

The chain's CDR3 is CASSSGAQGQPQHF. CDR3 nucleotides: TGTGCCAGCAGTTCGGGGGCTCAAGGGCAGCCCCAGCATTTT. The rearrangement joins TRBV6-1 to TRBJ1-5, with a weak D call TRBD1 (6 bases). V shed 5 bases and J shed 7 bases, with 15 bases lying between them. Germline-derived CDR1 and CDR2 are MNHNS and SASEGT. This CDR3 region has 14 residues.

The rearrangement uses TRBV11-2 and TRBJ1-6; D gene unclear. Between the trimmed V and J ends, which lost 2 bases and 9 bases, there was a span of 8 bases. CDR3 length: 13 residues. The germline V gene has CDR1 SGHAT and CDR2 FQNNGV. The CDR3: CASSLRQLSPLHF. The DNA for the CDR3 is TGTGCCAGCAGCTTAAGGCAGCTTTCACCCCTCCACTTT.

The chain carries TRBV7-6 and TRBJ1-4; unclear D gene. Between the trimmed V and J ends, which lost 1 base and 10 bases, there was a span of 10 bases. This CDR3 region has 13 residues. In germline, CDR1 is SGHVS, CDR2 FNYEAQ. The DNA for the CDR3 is TGTGCCAGCAGCTTAGACAGCCCGCGAAAACTGTTTTTT. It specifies CASSLDSPRKLFF.

Written as DNA, the CDR3 is TGTGCCACCAGCAGATGGCGGGTGGCGAGTGCCTACGAGCAGTACTTC. Protein product: CATSRWRVASAYEQYF. V is TRBV15 and J is TRBJ2-7; possibly TRBD2 for D (5 bases). CDR1 is LNHNV and CDR2 is YYDKDF in the germline V gene (reference sequence). V was cut by 2 bases and J by 2 bases, with 16 bases left in between. The length of the CDR3 is 16 residues.

The CDR3 region has the DNA TGTGCCAGCAGCTCGGAAAGGACAGGGTTCTCCTACGAGCAGTACTTC. Protein: CASSSERTGFSYEQYF. The chain employs TRBV7-6 and TRBJ2-7; 8 bases fit TRBD1. Trimming took 4 bases from V and 0 from J; bases not matched to a gene: 8. The CDR3 consists of 16 residues. The germline V gene has CDR1 SGHVS and CDR2 FNYEAQ.

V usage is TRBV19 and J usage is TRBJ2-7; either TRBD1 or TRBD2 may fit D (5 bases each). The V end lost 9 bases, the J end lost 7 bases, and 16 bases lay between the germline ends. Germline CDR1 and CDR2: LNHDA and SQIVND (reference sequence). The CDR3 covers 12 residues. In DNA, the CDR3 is TGTGCCAGCGGGACCGGAGCACGGGAGCAGTACTTC. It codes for CASGTGAREQYF. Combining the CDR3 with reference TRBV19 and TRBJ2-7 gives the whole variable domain DGGITQSPKYLFRKEGQNVTLSCEQNLNHDAMYWYRQDPGQGLRLIYYSQIVNDFQKGDIAEGYSVSREKKESFPLTVTSAQKNPTAFYLCASGTGAREQYFGPGTRLTVT.

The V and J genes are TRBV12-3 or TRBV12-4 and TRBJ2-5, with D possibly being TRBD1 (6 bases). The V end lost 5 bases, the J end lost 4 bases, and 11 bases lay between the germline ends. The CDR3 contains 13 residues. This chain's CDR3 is CASSIIRGETQYF. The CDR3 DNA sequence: TGTGCCAGCAGTATCATCAGGGGAGAGACCCAGTACTTC.

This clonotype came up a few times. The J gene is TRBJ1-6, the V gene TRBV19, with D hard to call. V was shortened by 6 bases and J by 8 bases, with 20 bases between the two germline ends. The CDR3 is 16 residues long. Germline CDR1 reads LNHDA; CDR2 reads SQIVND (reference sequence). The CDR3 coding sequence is TGTGCCAGTAGCCCGACTGGGCCCGACCCTTATTCACCCCTCCACTTT. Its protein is CASSPTGPDPYSPLHF.

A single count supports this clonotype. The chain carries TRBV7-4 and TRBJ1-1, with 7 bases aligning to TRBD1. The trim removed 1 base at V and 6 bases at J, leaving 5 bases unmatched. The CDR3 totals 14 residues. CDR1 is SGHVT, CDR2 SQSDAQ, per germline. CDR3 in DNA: TGTGCCAGCAGCTTAGTAGCTAGGGGGCCTGAAGCTTTCTTT. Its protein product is CASSLVARGPEAFF. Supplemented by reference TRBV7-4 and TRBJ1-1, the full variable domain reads GAGVSQSPRYKVAKRGRDVALRCDSISGHVTLYWYRQTLGQGSEVLTYSQSDAQRDKSGRPSGRFSAERPERSVSTLKIQRTEQGDSAVYLCASSLVARGPEAFFGQGTRLTVV.

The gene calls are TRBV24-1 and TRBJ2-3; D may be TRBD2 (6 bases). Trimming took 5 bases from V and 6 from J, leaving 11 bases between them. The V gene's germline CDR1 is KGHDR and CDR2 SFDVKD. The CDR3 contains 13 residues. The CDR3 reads CATSGTSGDTQYF. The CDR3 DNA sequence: TGTGCCACCAGTGGGACAAGCGGGGATACGCAGTATTTT.

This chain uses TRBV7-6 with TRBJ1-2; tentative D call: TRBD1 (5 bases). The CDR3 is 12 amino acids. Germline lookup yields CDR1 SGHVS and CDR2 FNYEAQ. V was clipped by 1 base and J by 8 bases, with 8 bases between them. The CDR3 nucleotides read TGTGCCAGCAGCTTAGGCCGACAGGGCTACACCTTC. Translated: CASSLGRQGYTF.

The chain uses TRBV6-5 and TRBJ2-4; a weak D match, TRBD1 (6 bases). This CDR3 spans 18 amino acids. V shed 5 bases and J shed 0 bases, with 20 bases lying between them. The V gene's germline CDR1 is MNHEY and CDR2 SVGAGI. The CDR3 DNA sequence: TGTGCCAGCAGTATAGGGCCCCGACGGACAGCAGCCAAAAACATTCAGTACTTC. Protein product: CASSIGPRRTAAKNIQYF.

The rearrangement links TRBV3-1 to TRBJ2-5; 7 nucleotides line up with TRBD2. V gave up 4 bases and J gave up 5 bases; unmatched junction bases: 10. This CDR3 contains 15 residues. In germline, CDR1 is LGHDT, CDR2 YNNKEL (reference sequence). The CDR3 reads CASSRHGGREETQYF. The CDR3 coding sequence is TGTGCCAGCAGCCGTCACGGAGGGAGGGAGGAGACCCAGTACTTC.

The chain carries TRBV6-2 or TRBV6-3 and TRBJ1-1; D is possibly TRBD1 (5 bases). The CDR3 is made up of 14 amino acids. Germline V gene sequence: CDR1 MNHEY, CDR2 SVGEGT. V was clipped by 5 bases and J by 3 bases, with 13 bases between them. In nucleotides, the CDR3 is TGTGCCAGCAGTAGTTCCGGGGGGTACACTGAAGCTTTCTTT. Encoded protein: CASSSSGGYTEAFF.

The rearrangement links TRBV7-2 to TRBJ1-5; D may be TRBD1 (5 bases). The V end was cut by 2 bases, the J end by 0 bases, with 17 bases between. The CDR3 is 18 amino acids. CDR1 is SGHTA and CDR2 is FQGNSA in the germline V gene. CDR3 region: CASSLTGATLYSNQPQHF. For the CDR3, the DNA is TGTGCCAGCAGCTTAACAGGTGCCACCCTCTATAGCAATCAGCCCCAGCATTTT.

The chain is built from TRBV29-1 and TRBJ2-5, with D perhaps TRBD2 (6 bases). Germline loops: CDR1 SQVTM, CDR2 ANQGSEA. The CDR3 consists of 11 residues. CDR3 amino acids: CKRGGRETQYF. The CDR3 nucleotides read TGCAAACGGGGAGGCAGAGAGACCCAGTACTTC.

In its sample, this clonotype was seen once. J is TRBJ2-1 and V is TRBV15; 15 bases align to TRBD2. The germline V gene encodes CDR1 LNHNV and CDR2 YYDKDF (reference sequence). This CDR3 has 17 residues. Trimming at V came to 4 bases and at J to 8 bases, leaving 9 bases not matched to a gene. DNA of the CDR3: TGTGCCACCAGCACAGGACTAGCGGGGGGGCCGACCTATGAGCAGTTCTTC. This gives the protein CATSTGLAGGPTYEQFF.

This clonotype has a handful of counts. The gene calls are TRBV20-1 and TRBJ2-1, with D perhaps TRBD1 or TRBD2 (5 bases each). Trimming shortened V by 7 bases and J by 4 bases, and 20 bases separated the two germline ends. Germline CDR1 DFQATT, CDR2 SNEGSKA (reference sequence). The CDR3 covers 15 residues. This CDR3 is CSVRGQGRGYNEQFF. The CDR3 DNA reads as TGCAGTGTCCGTGGGCAGGGACGGGGTTACAATGAGCAGTTCTTC.

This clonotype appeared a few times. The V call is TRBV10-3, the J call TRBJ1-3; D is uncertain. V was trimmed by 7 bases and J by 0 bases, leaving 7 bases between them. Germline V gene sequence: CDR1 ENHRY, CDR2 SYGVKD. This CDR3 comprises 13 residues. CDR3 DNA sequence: TGTGCCATCAAAGTTAACTCTGGAAACACCATATATTTT. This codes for CAIKVNSGNTIYF.

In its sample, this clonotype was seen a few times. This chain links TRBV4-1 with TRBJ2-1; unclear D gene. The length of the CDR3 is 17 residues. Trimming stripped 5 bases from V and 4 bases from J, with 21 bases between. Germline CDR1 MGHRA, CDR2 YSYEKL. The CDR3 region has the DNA TGCGCCAGCAGCTTAGCTCTCTCGACCCGTGGTTACAATGAGCAGTTCTTC. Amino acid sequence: CASSLALSTRGYNEQFF.

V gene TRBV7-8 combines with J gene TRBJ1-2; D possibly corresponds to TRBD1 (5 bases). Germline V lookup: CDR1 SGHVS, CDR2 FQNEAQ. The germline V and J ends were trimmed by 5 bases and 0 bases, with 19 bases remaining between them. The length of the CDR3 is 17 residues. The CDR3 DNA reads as TGTGCCAGCAGCAAACGGGACGGATTGTTAGCTAACTATGGCTACACCTTC. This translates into CASSKRDGLLANYGYTF.